Presented here are 29 T cell receptor beta chains from one specimen sequenced in a study of blood T cell repertoires in COVID-19. Using immunoSEQ multiplex PCR, the repertoire was profiled, and TCRdb retains in-frame clones only, with some absent. The data contain 150,000 to 170,000 clones, roughly four fifths of them seen just once; the ten biggest clones take up around 1.7%. The sample taken for sequencing was peripheral blood. Receptors originate from an elderly man with acute or convalescent COVID-19.

This chain connects TRBV4-1 to TRBJ1-6; 7 nucleotides match TRBD1. The CDR3 runs to 18 residues. The V gene end was trimmed by 3 bases and the J gene end by 7 bases; junction bases not matched to a gene: 15. From germline, CDR1 is MGHRA and CDR2 YSYEKL. Here the CDR3 DNA reads TGCGCCAGCAGCCAGGTTCTGACTCCGGGACAGTCCAATTCACCCCTCCACTTT. The encoded protein is CASSQVLTPGQSNSPLHF.

The chain employs TRBV19 and TRBJ2-2; tentatively, D is TRBD2 (6 bases). Per germline, CDR1 LNHDA and CDR2 SQIVND (reference sequence). V was shortened by 9 bases and J by 1 base, with 12 bases between the two germline ends. The CDR3 has 14 amino acids. For the CDR3, the DNA is TGTGCCAGCCGGGACGGGAGGAACACCGGGGAGCTGTTTTTT. The encoded protein is CASRDGRNTGELFF.

V gene TRBV12-3 or TRBV12-4 combines with J gene TRBJ1-1, with D unclear. CDR3 length: 12 amino acids. V gave up 6 bases and J gave up 4 bases, with 9 bases separating them. This CDR3 is CASSRLVTEAFF. For the CDR3, the DNA is TGTGCCAGCAGCCGACTGGTCACTGAAGCTTTCTTT.

V gene TRBV29-1 combines with J gene TRBJ2-2; maybe TRBD1 (6 bases). This CDR3 has 14 residues. The V gene lost 3 bases and the J gene lost 1 base, with 9 bases spanning the gap. Per germline, CDR1 SQVTM and CDR2 ANQGSEA. The DNA of the CDR3 is TGCAGCGTTGATCAGGGGAGGAACACCGGGGAGCTGTTTTTT. It encodes CSVDQGRNTGELFF.

This clone has just a few counts. The genes are TRBV27 and TRBJ2-3; a weak D match, TRBD2 (7 bases). The CDR3 sequence is 14 residues long. Germline-derived CDR1 and CDR2 are MNHEY and SMNVEV (reference sequence). V was cut by 2 bases and J by 4 bases, with 10 bases left in between. Here the CDR3 reads CASSLGGAADTQYF. The CDR3 nucleotides read TGTGCCAGCAGTTTAGGGGGGGCCGCAGATACGCAGTATTTT.

This clone was counted a few times. V is TRBV27 and J is TRBJ2-7; 9 bases are a match to TRBD1. The germline V gene encodes CDR1 MNHEY and CDR2 SMNVEV (reference sequence). V trimming: 2 bases; J trimming: 4 bases; junction bases outside the gene matches: 6. There are 15 residues in the CDR3. CDR3 DNA: TGTGCCAGCAGTTTACGGACAGGGGTGGAATACGAGCAGTACTTC. Translating gives CASSLRTGVEYEQYF.

This chain joins TRBV27 and TRBJ1-2; perhaps TRBD1 as D (6 bases). Looked up from germline, CDR1 is MNHEY and CDR2 is SMNVEV (reference sequence). CDR3 length: 14 residues. V gave up 8 bases and J gave up 5 bases, with 18 bases separating them. This CDR3 is CASWPGQRSYGYTF. The CDR3 DNA follows: TGTGCCAGCTGGCCAGGACAGAGATCTTATGGCTACACCTTC.

CDR3 sequence reads: CASSGARDSPLHF. As DNA, the CDR3 is TGTGCCAGCAGTGGAGCCAGGGATTCACCCCTCCACTTT. The J gene is TRBJ1-6, the V gene TRBV2; the D gene is possibly TRBD1 (5 bases). Looked up from germline, CDR1 is SNHLY and CDR2 is FYNNEI. CDR3 length: 13 amino acids. V lost 4 bases, J lost 8 bases, and 9 bases lay in between.

V usage is TRBV5-1 and J usage is TRBJ1-5, with D unclear. This CDR3 has 13 residues. CDR1 SGHRS and CDR2 YFSETQ come from the germline V gene. The ends were cut back, 4 bases at V and 6 bases at J, with 11 bases in the middle. CDR3 coding DNA: TGCGCCAGCAGCATACTACCGGGTCAGCCCCAGCATTTT. Its protein is CASSILPGQPQHF.

This sequence joins TRBV6-6 and TRBJ2-7, with a tentative D call TRBD1 (6 bases). The V gene lost 6 bases and the J gene lost 6 bases, with 12 bases spanning the gap. There are 12 residues in the CDR3. The germline gives CDR1 MNHNY, CDR2 SVGAGI (reference sequence). The CDR3 is CASSSTGSEQYF. In nucleotides, the CDR3 is TGTGCCAGCAGCTCCACAGGGTCCGAGCAGTACTTC.

Points on this clone: At one end, the junction sequence differs from germline, possibly due to a read error. The gene calls are TRBV7-2 and TRBJ1-2; 7 bases agree with TRBD1. Germline V gene sequence: CDR1 SGHTA, CDR2 FQGNSA. CDR3 length equals 13 residues. The CDR3 loop is CASSLADRSVNTF. Here the CDR3 DNA reads TGTGCCAGCAGCCTAGCGGACAGGTCGGTCAACACCTTC.

This clone came up a few times. The rearrangement links TRBV5-4 to TRBJ1-2; possible D gene TRBD1, 6 bases. Trimming removed 5 bases at V and 8 bases at J, with 16 bases between. There are 13 residues in the CDR3. The germline gives CDR1 SGHNT, CDR2 YYREEE (reference sequence). CDR3 bases: TGTGCCAGCAGTTCAGGACAGTTGAGCGGCTACACCTTC. This codes for CASSSGQLSGYTF.

The chain links TRBV6-2 or TRBV6-3 to TRBJ2-5, with 7 bases lining up with TRBD2. Trimming cost V 6 bases and J 2 bases; bases outside gene matches: 9. This CDR3 is 15 amino acids long. Germline lookup yields CDR1 MNHEY and CDR2 SVGEGT. Here the CDR3 DNA reads TGTGCCAGCAGCAGCGGGACTAAGCGACAAGAGACCCAGTACTTC. It encodes CASSSGTKRQETQYF.

V usage is TRBV7-9 and J usage is TRBJ1-6; a possible D gene is TRBD1 (5 bases). Germline V CDR1 and CDR2: SEHNR, FQNEAQ (reference sequence). V was shortened by 1 base and J by 7 bases, with 8 bases between the two germline ends. This CDR3 is built from 14 residues. CDR3 sequence: CASSLGDSNSPLHF. As DNA, the CDR3 is TGTGCCAGCAGCTTAGGTGACAGCAATTCACCCCTCCACTTT.

The gene calls are TRBV21-1 and TRBJ1-4. TRBV21-1 is deemed a pseudogene. The CDR3 is 19 residues long. CDR3 in amino acids: CASSKGAGPIRRVGGKLFF. CDR3 DNA: TGTGCCAGCAGCAAAGGAGCCGGCCCTATCAGGAGGGTTGGCGGAAAACTGTTTTTT.

This clone was seen more than once but under ten times. V gene TRBV4-3 combines with J gene TRBJ1-2; weak D call: TRBD1 (6 bases). Trimming pared 3 bases from V and 8 bases from J, leaving 25 bases between. The CDR3 spans 17 residues. Germline V CDR1 and CDR2: LGHNA, YSLEER. CDR3 sequence reads: CASSQTSSPGSQGGYTF. The CDR3 DNA reads as TGCGCCAGCAGCCAGACCTCCTCGCCGGGTTCTCAGGGGGGCTACACCTTC.

This clone has a single count. The V call is TRBV3-1 (or the pseudogene TRBV3-2), the J call TRBJ2-7; 7 bases agree with TRBD1. The V gene's germline CDR1 is LGHDT and CDR2 YNNKEL (reference sequence). V trimming: 0 bases; J trimming: 5 bases; junction bases outside the gene matches: 4. The CDR3 loop spans 14 amino acids. As DNA, the CDR3 is TGTGCCAGCAGCCAAGAGTGGACAGGAGACGAGCAGTACGTC. It specifies CASSQEWTGDEQYV.

The chain couples TRBV11-3 to TRBJ2-2; D perhaps matches TRBD2 (6 bases). The ends were cut back, 6 bases at V and 1 base at J, with 18 bases in the middle. This CDR3 is built from 17 residues. Germline CDR1 reads SGHNT; CDR2 reads YENEEA. CDR3 in amino acids: CASSRGGLAQNTGELFF. CDR3 sequence (DNA): TGTGCCAGCAGTCGAGGTGGCCTAGCGCAGAACACCGGGGAGCTGTTTTTT.

The V gene is TRBV9, the J gene TRBJ2-1; TRBD1 matches 8 bases. After removal of 0 bases from V and 8 bases from J, the junction contained 7 bases not matched to a gene. Per germline, CDR1 SGDLS and CDR2 YYNGEE. The CDR3 runs 15 residues. CDR3 residues: CASSVVDRVRDEQFF. CDR3 bases: TGTGCCAGCAGCGTAGTGGACAGGGTGAGAGATGAGCAGTTCTTC.

V gene TRBV5-1 combines with J gene TRBJ1-4, with D possibly being TRBD1 (5 bases). Germline values: CDR1 SGHRS, CDR2 YFSETQ. The CDR3 covers 15 residues. With 5 bases removed from V and 5 bases from J, the gap between germline ends came to 16 bases. The CDR3 DNA sequence: TGCGCCAGCAGTTCCTACGGGGGGATGAATGAAAAACTGTTTTTT. This translates into CASSSYGGMNEKLFF.

The chain couples TRBV7-6 to TRBJ2-1; D might be TRBD1 (6 bases). Looked up from germline, CDR1 is SGHVS and CDR2 is FNYEAQ. The CDR3 runs 16 residues. Trimming took off 5 bases at V and 10 bases at J, with 24 bases between the two ends. CDR3 protein: CASSPRILGTLLEQFF. DNA for the CDR3: TGTGCCAGCAGCCCCCGCATTCTTGGGACACTTCTAGAGCAGTTCTTC. Full variable domain (missing parts from reference TRBV7-6 and TRBJ2-1): GAGVSQSPRYKVTKRGQDVALRCDPISGHVSLYWYRQALGQGPEFLTYFNYEAQQDKSGLPNDRFSAERPEGSISTLTIQRTEQRDSAMYRCASSPRILGTLLEQFFGPGTRLTVL.

The chain is built from TRBV6-1 and TRBJ1-3; D is unclear. The V gene lost 3 bases and the J gene lost 0 bases, with 12 bases spanning the gap. Germline lookup yields CDR1 MNHNS and CDR2 SASEGT. The CDR3 runs 16 residues. CDR3 protein: CASSDLRGYSGNTIYF. CDR3 nucleotide sequence: TGTGCCAGCAGTGACCTTAGAGGTTACTCTGGAAACACCATATATTTT.

The chain couples TRBV2 to TRBJ1-1; 8 bases align to TRBD1. The CDR3 has 15 amino acids. V gave up 4 bases and J gave up 1 base; unmatched junction bases: 5. CDR1 and CDR2 (germline): SNHLY, FYNNEI. The CDR3 protein is CASSGQGAWNTEAFF. Written as DNA, the CDR3 is TGTGCCAGCAGTGGTCAGGGGGCCTGGAACACTGAAGCTTTCTTT.

The gene calls are TRBV6-5 and TRBJ1-1; 8 nucleotides agree with TRBD1. After removal of 6 bases from V and 4 bases from J, the junction contained 10 bases not matched to a gene. Germline assignment: CDR1 MNHEY and CDR2 SVGAGI. The CDR3 covers 15 residues. CDR3: CASSRQQGGGTEAFF. The CDR3 DNA follows: TGTGCCAGCAGCAGACAACAGGGGGGTGGCACTGAAGCTTTCTTT.

The V gene is TRBV11-3, the J gene TRBJ1-2, with D hard to call. V was shortened by 3 bases and J by 2 bases, with 13 bases between the two germline ends. CDR1 is SGHNT and CDR2 is YENEEA in the germline V gene. This CDR3 contains 15 residues. The CDR3, as DNA: TGTGCCAGCAGCTTGGGAGGTGCGGGAAACTATGGCTACACCTTC. Translation: CASSLGGAGNYGYTF.

CDR3 DNA: TGTGCCAGCAGTTCTCCATCGACAGGGAGCAACTATGGCTACACCTTC. Amino acids: CASSSPSTGSNYGYTF. This chain joins TRBV6-5 and TRBJ1-2, with 7 positions matching TRBD1. The V and J ends lost 4 bases and 2 bases, in that order; junction bases with no gene match: 10. Germline CDR1 and CDR2: MNHEY and SVGAGI. The CDR3 is made up of 16 amino acids.

This clone appeared once. This sequence joins TRBV29-1 and TRBJ1-2; D remains unclear. With 6 bases removed from V and 0 bases from J, the gap between germline ends came to 11 bases. This CDR3 has 13 amino acids. Germline V gives CDR1 SQVTM, CDR2 ANQGSEA. The CDR3 region is CSVGTTPNYGYTF. In nucleotides, the CDR3 is TGCAGCGTCGGAACGACACCTAACTATGGCTACACCTTC.

This clone was picked up a small number of times. The genes are TRBV4-1 and TRBJ1-5, with 10 bases identical to TRBD1. There are 20 residues in the CDR3. CDR1 is MGHRA and CDR2 is YSYEKL in the germline V gene. V was pared by 5 bases and J by 0 bases, with 16 bases of the junction left unmatched. The chain's CDR3 is CASSYRPGTGVDGSNQPQHF. CDR3 in DNA: TGCGCCAGCAGCTACCGACCCGGGACAGGGGTTGATGGTAGCAATCAGCCCCAGCATTTT.

The chain recombines TRBV28 with TRBJ1-1, with D unresolved. Germline loops: CDR1 MDHEN, CDR2 SYDVKM. With 5 bases removed from V and 0 bases from J, the gap between germline ends came to 7 bases. This CDR3 is built from 13 residues. CDR3 region: CASSTEMNTEAFF. The CDR3 DNA is TGTGCCAGCAGTACAGAGATGAACACTGAAGCTTTCTTT.